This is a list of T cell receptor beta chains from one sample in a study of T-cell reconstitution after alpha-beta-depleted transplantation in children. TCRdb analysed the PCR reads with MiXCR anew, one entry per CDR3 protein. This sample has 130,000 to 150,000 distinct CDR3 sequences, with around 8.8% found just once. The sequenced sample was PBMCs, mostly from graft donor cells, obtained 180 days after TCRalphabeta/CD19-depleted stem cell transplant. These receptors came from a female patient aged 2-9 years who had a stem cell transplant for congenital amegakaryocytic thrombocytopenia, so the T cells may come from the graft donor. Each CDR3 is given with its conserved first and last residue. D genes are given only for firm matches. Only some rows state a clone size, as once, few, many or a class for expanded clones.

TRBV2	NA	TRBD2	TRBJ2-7	TGTGCCAGCAGTGTAAGGACTAGCGGCGAGCAGTACTTC	CASSVRTSGEQYF
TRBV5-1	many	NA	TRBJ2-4	TGCGCCAGCAGCTTGGCCGAGGGTCAAAACATTCAGTACTTC	CASSLAEGQNIQYF
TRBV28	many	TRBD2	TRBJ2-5	TGTGCCAGCAGTGGAGCGGGGGTCGCTCAAGAGACCCAGTACTTC	CASSGAGVAQETQYF
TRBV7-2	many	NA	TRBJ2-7	TGTGCCAGCAGCTTAGATACCCAGTCCTCCTACGAGCAGTACTTC	CASSLDTQSSYEQYF
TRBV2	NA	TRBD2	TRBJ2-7	TGTGCCAGCAGTGAGAGCGGGGGTCCAGGGGAGCAGTACTTC	CASSESGGPGEQYF
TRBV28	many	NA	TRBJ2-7	TGTGCCAGCAGTTTTGAAGGTGGATACGAGCAGTACTTC	CASSFEGGYEQYF
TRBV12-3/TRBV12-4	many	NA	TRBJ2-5	TGTGCCAGCAGTTTAGCGCTGGGCGCTTCAGAGACCCAGTACTTC	CASSLALGASETQYF
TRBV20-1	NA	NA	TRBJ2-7	TGCAGTGCTACTTCACAGGGATACGAGCAGTACTTC	CSATSQGYEQYF
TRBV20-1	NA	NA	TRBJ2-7	TGCAGTGCTAGAAGGGACGCTAGTTTTACCTACGAGCAGTACTTC	CSARRDASFTYEQYF
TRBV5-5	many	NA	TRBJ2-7	TGTGCCAGCAGCTCCCAGGGGGGTACCTACGAGCAGTACTTC	CASSSQGGTYEQYF
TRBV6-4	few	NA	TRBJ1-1	TGTGCCATCAGTGACTCGGGCCCCTCCGTGAACACTGAAGCTTTCTTT	CAISDSGPSVNTEAFF
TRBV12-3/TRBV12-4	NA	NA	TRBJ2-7	TGTGCCAGCAGCCACGGGGCGGACGGACCCCACGAGCAGTACTTC	CASSHGADGPHEQYF
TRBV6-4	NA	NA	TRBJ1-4	TGTGCCAGCAGTGAGATTCGGGGAGAAAAACTGTTTTTT	CASSEIRGEKLFF
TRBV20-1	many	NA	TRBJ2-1	TGCAGTGCCCACGACCAGAGACTAACTAATGAGCAGTTCTTC	CSAHDQRLTNEQFF
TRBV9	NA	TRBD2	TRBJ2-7	TGTGCCAGCAGCGTAGGTATGGGGACTAGCGGGAGAGTCAACGAGCAGTACTTC	CASSVGMGTSGRVNEQYF
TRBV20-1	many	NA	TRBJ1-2	TGCAGTGCTAGAGATTTAAACTATGGCTACACCTTC	CSARDLNYGYTF
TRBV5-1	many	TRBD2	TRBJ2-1	TGCGCCAGCAGCTTGGAACTAGCGGGGATATCCTACAATGAGCAGTTCTTC	CASSLELAGISYNEQFF
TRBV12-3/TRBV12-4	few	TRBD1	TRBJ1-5	TGTGCCAGCAGCCTCCACAGGGGGTCGGGCAATCAGCCCCAGCATTTT	CASSLHRGSGNQPQHF
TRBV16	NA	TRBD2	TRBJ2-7	TGTGCCAGCAGCCAATCACCGGGAGGGGTGAGCTACGAGCAGTACTTC	CASSQSPGGVSYEQYF
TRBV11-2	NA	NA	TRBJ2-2	TGTGCCAGCAGCTTTACAGGGTCAGGCACCGGGGAGCTGTTTTTT	CASSFTGSGTGELFF
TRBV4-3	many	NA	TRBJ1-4	TGCGCCAGCAGCCAAGATAGGCGGGGGACTAATGAAAAACTGTTTTTT	CASSQDRRGTNEKLFF
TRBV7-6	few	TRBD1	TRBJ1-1	TGTGCCAGCAGCCCCGAATTGACAGGGTCCACTGAAGCTTTCTTT	CASSPELTGSTEAFF
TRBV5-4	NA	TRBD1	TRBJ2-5	TGTGCCAGCAGCCCCCCCGGGACAGCTCTCCAAGAGACCCAGTACTTC	CASSPPGTALQETQYF
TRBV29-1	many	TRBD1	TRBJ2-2	TGCAGCGCACAGGGGACGGTGGAGCTGTTTTTT	CSAQGTVELFF
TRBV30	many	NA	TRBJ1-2	TGTGCCTGGACTTCCAGTGCGCCTAACTATGGCTACACCTTC	CAWTSSAPNYGYTF
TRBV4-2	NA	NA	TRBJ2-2	TGTGCCAGCAGCCAAGACTCCCGGGAGCTGTTTTTT	CASSQDSRELFF
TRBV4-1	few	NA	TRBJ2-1	TGCGCCAGCAGCCACCCCCTCAATGAGCAGTTCTTC	CASSHPLNEQFF
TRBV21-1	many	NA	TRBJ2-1	TGTGCCAGCAGCAAGCTAGAGCCAGAGACTAGTAATGAGCAGTTCTTC	CASSKLEPETSNEQFF
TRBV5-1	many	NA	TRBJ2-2	TGCGCCAGCAGCTTGTCTCCAGACGCGAACACCGGGGAGCTGTTTTTT	CASSLSPDANTGELFF
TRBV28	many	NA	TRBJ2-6	TGTGCCAGCAGTTTTCCCCTGGGGGACTCTGGGGCCAACGTCCTGACTTTC	CASSFPLGDSGANVLTF
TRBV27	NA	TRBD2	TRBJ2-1	TGTGCCAGCAGTCCCCTCTGGACTAGCGGGATAATGAATGAGCAGTTCTTC	CASSPLWTSGIMNEQFF
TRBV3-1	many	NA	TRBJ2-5	TGTGCCAGCAGCCAGAGGGGCCAAGAGACCCAGTACTTC	CASSQRGQETQYF
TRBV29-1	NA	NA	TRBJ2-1	TGCAGCGGCCGGCGGTCCCAGGATGGTTACAATGAGCAGTTCTTC	CSGRRSQDGYNEQFF
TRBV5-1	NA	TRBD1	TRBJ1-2	TGCGCCAGCAGCTTGATGGGACAGGGCTATGGCTACACCTTC	CASSLMGQGYGYTF
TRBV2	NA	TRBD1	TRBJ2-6	TGTGCCAGCATAGGGCCGGGACAGGGAATCTCTGGGGCCAACGCCCTGACTTTC	CASIGPGQGISGANALTF
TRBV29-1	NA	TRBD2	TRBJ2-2	TGCAGCGTTGAAAATGTCGAGGAGTGGCTAGCGGGAGTGACCGGGGAGCTGTTTTTT	CSVENVEEWLAGVTGELFF
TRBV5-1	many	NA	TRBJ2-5	TGCGCCAGCAGCTCGACAGGCACCCGAGAGACCCAGTACTTC	CASSSTGTRETQYF
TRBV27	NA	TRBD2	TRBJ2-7	TGTGCCAGCAGTCCGGGGGGGACTATCGTTTTCGAGCAGTACTTC	CASSPGGTIVFEQYF
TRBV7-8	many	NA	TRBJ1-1	TGTGCCAGCAGCTTCTTGGGGACCCGTTCCGCTTTCTTT	CASSFLGTRSAFF
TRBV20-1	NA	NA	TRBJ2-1	TGCAGTGCTAGAGCGGACGGAGAGGAGCAGTTCTTC	CSARADGEEQFF
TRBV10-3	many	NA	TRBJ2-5	TGTGCCTCCCAAAAGGAGTACCAAGAGACCCAGTACTTC	CASQKEYQETQYF
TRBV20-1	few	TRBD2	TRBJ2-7	TGCAGTGCGCCCGGGACTAGGAGCTCCTACGAGCAGTACTTC	CSAPGTRSSYEQYF
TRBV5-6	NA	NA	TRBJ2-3	TGTGCCAGCAGCTTGTTCGGGGACACAGATACGCAGTATTTT	CASSLFGDTDTQYF
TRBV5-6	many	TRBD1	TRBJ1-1	TGTGCCAGCAGCTGGGGGACAGTTGAAGCTTTCTTT	CASSWGTVEAFF
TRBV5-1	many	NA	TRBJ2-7	TGCGCCAGCAGTCTGCTGGACGAGCAGTACTTC	CASSLLDEQYF
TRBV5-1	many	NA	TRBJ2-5	TGCGCCAGCAGCCCCGGTTTCAGGGGAGTCCAAGAGACCCAGTACTTC	CASSPGFRGVQETQYF
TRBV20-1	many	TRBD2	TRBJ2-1	TGCAGTGCAGCAAGTACTAGCGGTGGCTACAATGAGCAGTTCTTC	CSAASTSGGYNEQFF
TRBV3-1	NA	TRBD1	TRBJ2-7	TGTGCCAGCAGCCAAGATCTACAGGGGGTCGACGAGCAGTACTTC	CASSQDLQGVDEQYF
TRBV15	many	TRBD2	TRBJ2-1	TGTGCCACCAGAAAAGGGGGGTTAGCGGGAGGGCCTCGGTGGTTCTTC	CATRKGGLAGGPRWFF
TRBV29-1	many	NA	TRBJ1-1	TGCAGCGTTGTCGAACAGGGTGACGCTTTCTTT	CSVVEQGDAFF
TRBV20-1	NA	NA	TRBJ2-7	TGCAGTGCTATTTCCCCCTCGACATTCTTCGGCTACGAGCAGTACTTC	CSAISPSTFFGYEQYF